Below, one T cell receptor (beta chain) is given with its context. Its recognized antigen is unknown. It has no much larger one-base neighbor in the sample; base qualities were not kept. TCRbeta CDR3 regions were amplified from genomic DNA using the immunoSEQ Assay, a bias-controlled multiplex PCR. On the authors' methods: Within the assay, amplification of reference gene primers was used to estimate how many nucleated cells each sample contained. To quantify the absolute abundance of each unique TCRbeta CDR3 rearrangement, sequence reads were collapsed and filtered. For each sample, productive Simpson clonality was calculated as the square root of Simpson's diversity index over productive rearrangements. The immuneACCESS repertoire file appears here via TCRdb, limited to in-frame rearrangements. These files lack a portion of the clones; in checked studies, under half of the deficit traces to unresolved V genes, and the cause of the others is not known. For V, J and clone size, that table is used; D and trimming come from the DNA. This sample lists about 99,000 clones; roughly 86% were detected once. The top ten clonotypes cover about an eighth of the sample.

This sample stems from a study of blood T cell repertoires in COVID-19 (dated by TCRdb to the early 2020s). About the full investigation: Collaborator samples came from the United States, Italy and Spain and covered acute and convalescent phases of COVID-19. The prospective study material was composed of cDNA or gDNA derived from T cells, B-cell-depleted T cells, or PBMCs. Subjects who had been exposed to COVID-19, were actively infected with it, or had recovered from it provided the deeply sampled blood TCRbeta repertoires that made up the dataset. The repertoires were released in a freely available public database intended as a resource for research on the immune response to SARS-CoV-2. Samples were obtained from the ongoing ImmuneRACE study (first 160 participants) and from over 1,000 subjects provided by 6 global collaborators. Sample metadata almost always included a de-identified subject ID, COVID-19 status, age in years and sex. HLA class I and class II types, where available, came from metadata supplied by the sample provider rather than from assay-based typing. Here is what the overall study found, with its caveats: How much clinical and demographic metadata was included differed by source and by participant, and the metadata was provided uncurated.

Each collaborating institution followed its own protocols to collect whole blood in K2EDTA tubes. For TCRbeta analysis, collaborators shipped samples in one of three forms: frozen whole blood, isolated PBMCs, or DNA extracted from either of those sample types. For this chain, trimming is 2 bases at the V end and 6 bases at the J end, and the number of junction bases without a gene match is 6. CDR1 MNHEY and CDR2 SVGAGI were looked up in the germline V gene. The CDR3 covers 14 residues, taking in both the cysteine and the phenylalanine. CDR3 DNA is the only sequence kept; it has 42 bases, read in frame from the first base.

The sequenced sample was peripheral blood. This TCR was sampled from a woman aged 60 to 75 in a cohort sampled during active or convalescent COVID-19. This chain joins TRBV6-5 to TRBJ1-1; 7 nucleotides in the junction match TRBD1. Here is the DNA: TGTGCCAGCAGTTACCCGTCGGGACAGTCTGAAGCTTTCTTT. Protein translation: CASSYPSGQSEAFF.